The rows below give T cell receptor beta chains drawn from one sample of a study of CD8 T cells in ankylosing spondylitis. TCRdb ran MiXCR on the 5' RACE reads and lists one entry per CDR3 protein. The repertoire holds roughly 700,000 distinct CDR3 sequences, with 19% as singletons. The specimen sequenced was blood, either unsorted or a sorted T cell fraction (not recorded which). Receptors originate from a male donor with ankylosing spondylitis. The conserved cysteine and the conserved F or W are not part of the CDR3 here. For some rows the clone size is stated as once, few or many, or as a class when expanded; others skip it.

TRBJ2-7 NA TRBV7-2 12 ASSSRRTSKEEY
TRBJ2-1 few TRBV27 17 ASSPLSGRARPSYNEQF
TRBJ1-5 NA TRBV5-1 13 ASSWDPQGTEPQH
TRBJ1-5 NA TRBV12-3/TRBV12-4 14 ASSGEGTYSNQPQH
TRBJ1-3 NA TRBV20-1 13 SAHTGTGSGNTIY
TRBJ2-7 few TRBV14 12 ASSQDGRSYEQY
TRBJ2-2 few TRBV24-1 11 ATSDENTGELF
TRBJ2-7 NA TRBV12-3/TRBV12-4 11 ASTTSGHYEQY
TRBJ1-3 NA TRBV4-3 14 ASSLNWGQAGNTIY
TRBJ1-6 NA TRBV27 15 ASSLLPGAGYNSPLH
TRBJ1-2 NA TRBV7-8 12 ASSPGHTNYGYT
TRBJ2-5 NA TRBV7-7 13 AVRGDPKSQETQY
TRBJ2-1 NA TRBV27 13 ASRRGLAGEGEQF
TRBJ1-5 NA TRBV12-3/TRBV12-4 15 ASSPKVYPSRESPQH
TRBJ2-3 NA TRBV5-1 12 ASSPASDTDTQY
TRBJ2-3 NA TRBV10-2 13 ASSSLEPSTDTQY
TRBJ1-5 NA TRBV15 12 ATSRGGVNQPQH
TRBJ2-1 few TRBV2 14 ASSELLAGVKFEQF
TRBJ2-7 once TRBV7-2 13 ASSFSDGSSYEQY
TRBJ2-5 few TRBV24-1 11 ATSGALGETQY
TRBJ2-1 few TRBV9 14 ASSVASSGSINEQF
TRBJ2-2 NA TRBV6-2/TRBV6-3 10 ASRQATGELF
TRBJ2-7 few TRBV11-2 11 ASSPWGKDEQY
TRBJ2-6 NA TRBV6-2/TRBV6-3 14 ASSAGPGSGANVLT
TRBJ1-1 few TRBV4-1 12 ASRSGQMNTEAF
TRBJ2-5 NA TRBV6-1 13 ASRTGQGLRETQY
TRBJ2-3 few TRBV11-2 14 ASSLAPGLTTDTQY
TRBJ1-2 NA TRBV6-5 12 ASSYSSSGQGYT
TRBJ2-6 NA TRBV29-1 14 SVEGPPTSGANVLT
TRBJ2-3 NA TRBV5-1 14 ASSLDSGEMADTQY
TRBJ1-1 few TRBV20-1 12 SARNMGAGTEAF
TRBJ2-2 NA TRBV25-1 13 ASSEVQGDTGELF
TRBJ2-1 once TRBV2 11 ASRETGANEQF
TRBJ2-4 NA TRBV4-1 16 ASSPGLAGGLAKNIQY
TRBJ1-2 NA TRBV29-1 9 SVRGEYGYT
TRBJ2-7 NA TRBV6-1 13 ASVGLKGALYEQY
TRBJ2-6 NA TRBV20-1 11 SEGNSGANVLT
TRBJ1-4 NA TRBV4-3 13 ASSQSQGRVGKLF
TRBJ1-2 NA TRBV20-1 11 SATPGTNYGYT
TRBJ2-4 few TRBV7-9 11 ASSLQEKNIQY
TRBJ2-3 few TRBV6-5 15 ASSYLAGGIYTDTQY
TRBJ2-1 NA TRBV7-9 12 ASSLEGESNEQF
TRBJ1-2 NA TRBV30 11 AWSVQGHYGYT
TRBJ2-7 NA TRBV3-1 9 ASSDSGGQY
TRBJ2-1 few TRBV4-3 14 ASSPGTSSWASEQF
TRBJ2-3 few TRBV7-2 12 ASSLDGGINTQY
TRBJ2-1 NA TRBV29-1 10 SVVTLINEQF
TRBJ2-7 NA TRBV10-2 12 ASSESGRQYEQY
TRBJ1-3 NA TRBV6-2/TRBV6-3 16 ASSSGDRRTYSGNTIY
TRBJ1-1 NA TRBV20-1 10 RAWYTNTEAF
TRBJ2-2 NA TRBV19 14 ASRMRGEANTGELF